This entry lists 21 T cell receptor beta chains sequenced from one sample in a study of T cell changes during pregnancy in multiple sclerosis. The assay was immunoSEQ multiplex PCR, and TCRdb's table has in-frame clones only and misses some. The sample records 100,000 or so clones, about 91% being singletons. This specimen consisted of peripheral blood, obtained in the second trimester of pregnancy. The receptors stem from a female donor with multiple sclerosis, enrolled in a pregnancy study.

The chain uses TRBV15 and TRBJ2-5, with D hard to call. With 0 bases removed from V and 9 bases from J, the gap between germline ends came to 8 bases. Per germline, CDR1 LNHNV and CDR2 YYDKDF (reference sequence). The CDR3 totals 12 residues. The CDR3 loop is CATSRDTQAQYF. CDR3 nucleotide sequence: TGTGCCACCAGCAGAGATACGCAGGCCCAGTACTTC.

The rearrangement joins TRBV5-1 to TRBJ2-5, with a tentative D call TRBD1 (5 bases). The CDR3 spans 13 residues. CDR1 is SGHRS, CDR2 YFSETQ, per germline. Deletions cut 3 bases from V and 4 bases from J, with 10 bases between. CDR3 coding DNA: TGCGCCAGCAGCTCCGACAGAGGAGAGACCCAGTACTTC. This encodes CASSSDRGETQYF.

The J gene is TRBJ2-1, the V gene TRBV5-1; 14 nucleotides agree with TRBD2. With 0 bases clipped from V and 8 bases from J, the junction kept 13 bases outside the gene matches. This CDR3 is 19 amino acids long. Germline assignment: CDR1 SGHRS and CDR2 YFSETQ. The CDR3 reads CASSLEGAPGLAGDDEQFF. In DNA, the CDR3 is TGCGCCAGCAGCTTGGAGGGGGCCCCGGGACTAGCGGGAGACGATGAGCAGTTCTTC.

The rearrangement links TRBV5-1 to TRBJ2-3; D unresolved. Germline V gene sequence: CDR1 SGHRS, CDR2 YFSETQ. Trimming removed 0 bases from V and 0 bases from J, with 8 bases in between. The CDR3 runs to 15 residues. The CDR3 DNA reads as TGCGCCAGCAGCTTGGCCCTAGACAGCACAGATACGCAGTATTTT. Protein sequence: CASSLALDSTDTQYF. Variable domain in full (rest from reference TRBV5-1 and TRBJ2-3): KAGVTQTPRYLIKTRGQQVTLSCSPISGHRSVSWYQQTPGQGLQFLFEYFSETQRNKGNFPGRFSGRQFSNSRSEMNVSTLELGDSALYLCASSLALDSTDTQYFGPGTRLTVL.

This chain joins TRBV27 and TRBJ2-7, with a weak D call TRBD1 (5 bases). The CDR3 totals 13 residues. Deletions cut 1 base from V and 4 bases from J, with 8 bases between. CDR1 MNHEY and CDR2 SMNVEV come from the germline V gene (reference sequence). The CDR3 loop reads CASSLLGAYEQYF. DNA of the CDR3: TGTGCCAGCAGTTTATTAGGGGCGTACGAGCAGTACTTC.

CDR3 loop: CASSPPRDEQFF. In nucleotides, the CDR3 is TGTGCCAGCTCACCCCCCCGCGATGAGCAGTTCTTC. The chain couples TRBV18 to TRBJ2-1; D is uncertain. The CDR3 totals 12 residues. V was shortened by 3 bases and J by 8 bases, with 8 bases between the two germline ends. Per germline, CDR1 KGHSH and CDR2 LQKENI. The full variable domain, completed using reference TRBV18 and TRBJ2-1, is NAGVMQNPRHLVRRRGQEARLRCSPMKGHSHVYWYRQLPEEGLKFMVYLQKENIIDESGMPKERFSAEFPKEGPSILRIQQVVRGDSAAYFCASSPPRDEQFFGPGTRLTVL.

The rearrangement uses TRBV13 and TRBJ2-7; 8 bases fit TRBD2. CDR3 size: 16 residues. Germline V gene sequence: CDR1 PRHDT, CDR2 FYEKMQ (reference sequence). V shed 4 bases and J 0 bases; nucleotides not matched to a gene: 8. The CDR3 here is CASSWNSGVSSYEQYF. CDR3 DNA sequence: TGTGCCAGCAGCTGGAATAGCGGGGTTAGCTCCTACGAGCAGTACTTC.

In its sample, this clone was seen once. The chain couples TRBV19 to TRBJ1-5, with no clear D. The CDR3 consists of 16 residues. V was cut by 3 bases and J by 7 bases, with 19 bases left in between. CDR1 and CDR2 (germline): LNHDA, SQIVND (reference sequence). The CDR3 bases are TGTGCCAGTAGTATTAGGATGGCGGCTAATATACAGCCCCAGCATTTT. Encoded protein: CASSIRMAANIQPQHF.

This clone was seen only once. This chain connects TRBV4-2 to TRBJ2-1; tentatively, D is TRBD1 (6 bases). Germline loops: CDR1 LGHNA, CDR2 YNFKEQ. The V and J ends lost 1 base and 4 bases respectively, with 11 bases between them. The CDR3 covers 15 residues. CDR3 sequence (DNA): TGTGCCAGCAGCCAAGGGGACAAGCTTTACAATGAGCAGTTCTTC. It yields the protein CASSQGDKLYNEQFF.

The chain links TRBV29-1 to TRBJ2-1; 9 bases map to TRBD2. Per germline, CDR1 SQVTM and CDR2 ANQGSEA. CDR3 length equals 16 residues. Losses at the gene ends were 0 bases for V and 3 bases for J; bases not matched to a gene: 6. CDR3 sequence (DNA): TGCAGCGTTGAAGACTTGGCTAGCGGGAACTACAATGAGCAGTTCTTC. Protein: CSVEDLASGNYNEQFF.

Points on this clone: The junction differs from germline at one of its ends, possibly a read error. V and J are TRBV19 and TRBJ2-7; 9 positions match TRBD2. The CDR3 is 14 amino acids. CDR1 LNHDA and CDR2 SQIVND come from the germline V gene (reference sequence). The DNA for the CDR3 is TGTGCCAGTAGTATGGAGCTAGCGGGAAGTTTGGTGCACTTC. It is translated as CASSMELAGSLVHF.

The chain links TRBV6-1 to TRBJ1-1; 8 bases are shared with TRBD1. The V gene end was trimmed by 7 bases and the J gene end by 1 base; junction bases not matched to a gene: 8. Germline V gene data show CDR1 as MNHNS and CDR2 as SASEGT. The CDR3 is 15 residues long. CDR3 nucleotides: TGTGCCAGCACTCGTCAGGGGGCAGGGAACACTGAAGCTTTCTTT. Translating it yields CASTRQGAGNTEAFF.

This clone was observed a single time. V usage is TRBV7-4 and J usage is TRBJ2-7; 7 bases fit TRBD2. From germline, CDR1 is SGHVT and CDR2 SQSDAQ. This CDR3 has 12 residues. CDR3 bases: TGTGCGCGGCTAGCGGCCCCTATGGAGCAGTACTTC. Translated: CARLAAPMEQYF.

The rearrangement joins TRBV5-1 to TRBJ1-4; D is possibly TRBD1 (5 bases). Trimming took 4 bases from V and 2 from J, leaving 12 bases between them. Per the germline V gene, CDR1 is SGHRS and CDR2 is YFSETQ. CDR3 size: 15 residues. The DNA for the CDR3 is TGCGCCAGCAGCGCGACGACAGTCACTAATGAAAAACTGTTTTTT. It encodes CASSATTVTNEKLFF.

The chain couples TRBV28 to TRBJ2-7; D is perhaps TRBD2 (6 bases). V was trimmed by 3 bases and J by 3 bases, leaving 18 bases between them. CDR3 length equals 16 residues. The germline CDR1 and CDR2 sequences are MDHEN and SYDVKM. The CDR3 sequence: CASSFGTSPGNYEQYF. The CDR3 region has the DNA TGTGCCAGCAGTTTCGGAACTAGCCCGGGGAACTACGAGCAGTACTTC.

The chain is built from TRBV6-6 and TRBJ1-2; 10 bases align to TRBD1. The ends lost 6 bases at V and 3 bases at J; junction bases unmatched: 4. The germline V gene encodes CDR1 MNHNY and CDR2 SVGAGI (reference sequence). The length of the CDR3 is 14 residues. The CDR3: CASSLGTGDYGYTF. The CDR3 DNA follows: TGTGCCAGCAGCCTCGGGACAGGGGACTATGGCTACACCTTC.

The chain employs TRBV30 and TRBJ1-2; 11 nucleotides match TRBD1. The CDR3 runs 14 residues. Germline CDR1 GTSNPN, CDR2 SVGIG (reference sequence). V was pared by 2 bases and J by 8 bases, with 7 bases of the junction left unmatched. Here the CDR3 reads CAWSRGQGALGYTF. The CDR3 region has the DNA TGTGCCTGGAGTCGAGGACAGGGGGCGCTCGGCTACACCTTC.

This chain uses TRBV5-6 with TRBJ2-2, with 8 bases identical to TRBD1. The CDR3 contains 16 residues. Trimming took 1 base from V and 7 from J; bases not matched to a gene: 9. Germline V CDR1 and CDR2: SGHDT, YYEEEE. Written as DNA, the CDR3 is TGTGCCAGCAGCTTGTACTATGGACAGGGCCACGGGGAGCTGTTTTTT. Amino acid sequence: CASSLYYGQGHGELFF.

The chain uses TRBV19 and TRBJ2-4; the D is unclear. The germline CDR1 and CDR2 sequences are LNHDA and SQIVND (reference sequence). The CDR3 has 13 residues. With 3 bases removed from V and 6 bases from J, the gap between germline ends came to 9 bases. CDR3 in DNA: TGTGCCAGTAGTATTCCCCCCGGAAACATTCAGTACTTC. Its translation is CASSIPPGNIQYF.

J is TRBJ2-3 and V is TRBV29-1, with 8 bases aligning to TRBD2. J gave up 3 bases and V 6 bases, and 11 bases lay outside the gene matches. The CDR3 spans 15 residues. Germline CDR1 SQVTM, CDR2 ANQGSEA. CDR3 sequence reads: CSVDRLASLTDTQYF. The CDR3 DNA follows: TGCAGCGTCGATAGACTAGCGAGTCTAACAGATACGCAGTATTTT.

The gene calls are TRBV28 and TRBJ1-1, with D possibly matching TRBD1 (6 bases). V was trimmed by 3 bases and J by 0 bases, leaving 23 bases between them. This CDR3 is built from 19 residues. CDR1 MDHEN and CDR2 SYDVKM come from the germline V gene. CDR3 DNA sequence: TGTGCCAGCAGTTTTTCTCGATGGTCAGGGGCTGGGATGAACACTGAAGCTTTCTTT. Its translation is CASSFSRWSGAGMNTEAFF.